This TCR beta chain was sequenced in a study of identical twins. Whole-study results and caveats: Some out-of-frame alpha sequences were shared by twins, and these showed excess low generation probability.

The CDR3 sequence is 14 residues long. Germline loops: CDR1 SGHTA, CDR2 FQGTGA. Trimming took off 1 base at V and 9 bases at J, with 13 bases between the two ends. Template switching supplied a universal primer site; unique molecular identifiers were carried on the cDNA. MiXCR was run by TCRdb on the 5' RACE reads, yielding one entry per CDR3 protein. The sample includes roughly 570,000 distinct CDR3 sequences, approximately 9.6% seen only once; the top ten take around 3.1%. Each donor was a healthy Caucasian. This clonotype was recorded a few times. The antigen is undetermined. This sample also belongs to another study, concerning yellow fever vaccine responses in identical twins.

The TCR comes from a young woman in good health. Sequencing was done on a sample of PBMCs. The genes are TRBV7-3 and TRBJ2-1; D gene unclear. CDR3 DNA: TGTGCCAGCAGCTTAAAATCCCCGTCGGGTGAGCAGTTCTTC. This encodes CASSLKSPSGEQFF.